The 20 T cell receptor beta chains presented below share a single source sample, sequenced in a study of human T cells and chemical hapten exposure. Each CDR3 protein is one row after TCRdb ran MiXCR on the RACE reads. This table holds some 39,000 distinct CDR3 sequences, 7.5% to 8% found once. Time point defined: pre-sensitization, week 0. Treatment specified: therapeutic diphenylcyclopropenone sensitization with weekly scalp DPC. The sequencing here drew on whole blood, taken in connection with sensitization to the hapten diphenylcyclopropenone (DPC). The origin of the receptors is a woman aged 50 to 60 with alopecia areata. Some clones in this sample may be carry-over from other donors' samples.

Ten or more counts support this clonotype. The chain uses TRBV7-6 and TRBJ1-6; 9 nucleotides match TRBD1. This CDR3 is 15 amino acids long. The J segment lost 7 bases and the V segment lost 5 bases, leaving 6 bases of the junction unmatched. The germline CDR1 and CDR2 sequences are SGHVS and FNYEAQ. CDR3 loop: CASSMGTGPNSPLHF. The CDR3 bases are TGTGCCAGCAGCATGGGGACAGGGCCGAATTCACCCCTCCACTTT.

The sample holds a few counts of this clonotype. The rearrangement uses TRBV11-2 and TRBJ2-2; D may correspond to TRBD1 or TRBD2 (5 bases each). The germline CDR1 and CDR2 sequences are SGHAT and FQNNGV. V was pared by 5 bases and J by 0 bases, with 10 bases between. This CDR3 is 15 amino acids long. CDR3 bases: TGTGCCAGCAGCCCCGGGGCCGCGAACACCGGGGAGCTGTTTTTT. Amino acid sequence: CASSPGAANTGELFF.

This clonotype was detected ten times or more. The chain carries TRBV12-3 or TRBV12-4 and TRBJ2-3; weak D call: TRBD1 (6 bases). The CDR3 runs 13 residues. The V and J ends lost 5 bases and 2 bases respectively, with 8 bases between them. The CDR3 region has the DNA TGTGCCAGCAGTCTGGGGGCCACAGATACGCAGTATTTT. Protein sequence: CASSLGATDTQYF.

A remark on this clonotype: A clone one base away is much larger, so this may be a read error. The rearrangement joins TRBV6-2 or TRBV6-3 to TRBJ2-7; D perhaps matches TRBD1 (5 bases). Germline assignment: CDR1 MNHEY and CDR2 SVGEGT. This CDR3 spans 13 amino acids. CDR3 sequence: CASTQGYSFEQYF. The CDR3 DNA sequence: TGTGCCAGCACCCAGGGATACTCCTTCGAGCAGTACTTC.

This clonotype appeared many times. The chain has TRBV29-1 and TRBJ1-2, with D tentatively TRBD1 (5 bases). Per the germline V gene, CDR1 is SQVTM and CDR2 is ANQGSEA. The CDR3 covers 14 residues. V dropped 7 bases and J dropped 4 bases, with 19 bases sitting between them. CDR3 protein: CSAPGQGGSYGYTF. The CDR3 DNA reads TGCAGCGCCCCTGGGCAGGGAGGAAGCTATGGCTACACCTTC.

This clonotype was found a few times. The V and J genes are TRBV24-1 and TRBJ2-1; possible D gene TRBD2, 6 bases. CDR3 length: 14 amino acids. Germline V CDR1 and CDR2: KGHDR, SFDVKD. Between the trimmed V and J ends, which lost 7 bases and 6 bases, there was a span of 15 bases. As DNA, the CDR3 is TGTGCCACCAGCGGGTTCGGGAGTGGCAATGAGCAGTTCTTC. Its protein is CATSGFGSGNEQFF.

In this sample, this clonotype turned up many times. The chain uses TRBV28 and TRBJ2-2; TRBD2 is a possible D gene (6 bases). From germline, CDR1 is MDHEN and CDR2 SYDVKM. V lost 2 bases to trimming and J lost 0 bases, with 10 bases between them. CDR3 length: 16 residues. The chain's CDR3 is CASSLRSGSNTGELFF. The CDR3 bases are TGTGCCAGCAGTTTACGGAGCGGGTCGAACACCGGGGAGCTGTTTTTT.

Turning to this clonotype: This clone may be a read error of a much larger clone one base away. This chain connects TRBV11-2 to TRBJ2-2; 9 bases are shared with TRBD2. The V gene's germline CDR1 is SGHAT and CDR2 FQNNGV. The trim removed 6 bases at V and 0 bases at J, leaving 11 bases unmatched. The CDR3 has 18 amino acids. CDR3 protein: CASRASGKGSSNTGELFF. The CDR3 nucleotides are TGTGCCAGCAGGGCTAGCGGGAAGGGATCATCGAACACCGGGGAGCTGTTTTTT.

This clonotype has a count of ten or more. The rearrangement uses TRBV7-3 and TRBJ2-2; the D gene is possibly TRBD2 (6 bases). The CDR3 contains 14 residues. Germline CDR1 reads SGHTA; CDR2 reads FQGTGA. Trimming pared 4 bases from V and 3 bases from J, leaving 9 bases between. The DNA of the CDR3 is TGTGCCAGCAGCTATAGCGGATACACCGGGGAGCTGTTTTTT. It yields the protein CASSYSGYTGELFF. Together with reference TRBV7-3 and TRBJ2-2, the CDR3 gives the full variable domain: GAGVSQTPSNKVTEKGKYVELRCDPISGHTALYWYRQSLGQGPEFLIYFQGTGAADDSGLPNDRFFAVRPEGSVSTLKIQRTERGDSAVYLCASSYSGYTGELFFGEGSRLTVL.

This clonotype was seen repeatedly, ten times or more. V is TRBV7-2 and J is TRBJ2-7; TRBD2 aligns across 13 bases. Germline CDR1 SGHTA, CDR2 FQGNSA. The CDR3 has 18 amino acids. With 5 bases clipped from V and 4 bases from J, the junction kept 14 bases outside the gene matches. The CDR3 nucleotides read TGTGCCAGCAGCATAACTACTAGCGGGAGGGGGTCGAGGTACGAGCAGTACTTC. Protein sequence: CASSITTSGRGSRYEQYF.

Turning to this clonotype: Just one base apart from a much larger clone, this may be a read error. The chain joins TRBV5-4 to TRBJ2-5, with no clear D. Trimming took off 2 bases at V and 4 bases at J, with 6 bases between the two ends. Per the germline V gene, CDR1 is SGHNT and CDR2 is YYREEE (reference sequence). The CDR3 runs 12 residues. The CDR3 region has the DNA TGTGCCAGCAGCTTTTCTAGAGAGACCCAGTACTTC. Protein product: CASSFSRETQYF.

This clonotype was picked up many times. This chain connects TRBV7-9 to TRBJ2-5; 10 nucleotides match TRBD1. V trimming: 3 bases; J trimming: 7 bases; junction bases outside the gene matches: 5. In germline, CDR1 is SEHNR, CDR2 FQNEAQ (reference sequence). The CDR3 extends over 14 amino acids. The CDR3 sequence is CASSLRQGAGTQYF. CDR3 coding DNA: TGTGCCAGCAGCTTGAGACAGGGGGCAGGGACCCAGTACTTC.

This clonotype was observed at least ten times. The CDR3 loop is CASSHYSGGAHYEQYF. In DNA form, the CDR3 reads TGTGCCAGCAGCCACTATAGCGGGGGGGCCCACTACGAGCAGTACTTC. V and J are TRBV3-1 and TRBJ2-7, with TRBD2 matching over 11 bases. The length of the CDR3 is 16 residues. V shed 3 bases and J 3 bases; nucleotides not matched to a gene: 7. From germline, CDR1 is LGHDT and CDR2 YNNKEL (reference sequence).

The table lists this clonotype with many counts. The V and J genes are TRBV28 and TRBJ2-5; 8 bases fit TRBD1. The CDR3 totals 13 residues. Trimming at V came to 8 bases and at J to 5 bases, leaving 7 bases not matched to a gene. Germline-derived CDR1 and CDR2 are MDHEN and SYDVKM. The DNA of the CDR3 is TGTGCCAGCGGCACAGGGGGATTGGAGACCCAGTACTTC. Its translation: CASGTGGLETQYF.

This clonotype was counted only a few times. The rearrangement joins TRBV18 to TRBJ2-3; TRBD2 aligns across 10 bases. This CDR3 is built from 16 residues. Germline V lookup: CDR1 KGHSH, CDR2 LQKENI. Trimming at V came to 2 bases and at J to 4 bases, leaving 6 bases not matched to a gene. The CDR3 nucleotides read TGTGCCAGCTCACCAGAGGTAGCGGGAGGCGCAGATACGCAGTATTTT. This sequence encodes CASSPEVAGGADTQYF.

This clonotype was seen only a few times. The genes are TRBV12-3 or TRBV12-4 and TRBJ1-1; D call uncertain. V was cut by 5 bases and J by 1 base, with 14 bases left in between. This CDR3 spans 15 amino acids. The CDR3 here is CASSNTAGKNTEAFF. The CDR3 DNA reads as TGTGCCAGCAGTAATACGGCGGGCAAGAACACTGAAGCTTTCTTT.

Ten or more counts support this clonotype. The chain is built from TRBV6-5 and TRBJ1-1; D gene ambiguous. V was clipped by 4 bases and J by 1 base, with 13 bases between them. This CDR3 comprises 15 residues. Looked up from germline, CDR1 is MNHEY and CDR2 is SVGAGI. This CDR3 reads CASSSSPIGNTEAFF. The CDR3 coding sequence is TGTGCCAGCAGTTCGTCTCCGATTGGGAACACTGAAGCTTTCTTT.

This clonotype was picked up a small number of times. V is TRBV10-3 and J is TRBJ1-1, with D unresolved. Germline V gives CDR1 ENHRY, CDR2 SYGVKD. The CDR3 spans 16 residues. Between the trimmed V and J ends, which lost 0 bases and 0 bases, there was a span of 11 bases. The CDR3: CAISESSPGLNTEAFF. CDR3 nucleotide sequence: TGTGCCATCAGTGAGTCGTCTCCTGGTCTGAACACTGAAGCTTTCTTT.

This clonotype was recorded at least ten times. The chain carries TRBV7-8 and TRBJ2-1; TRBD2 matches 7 bases. The CDR3 runs 15 residues. Germline CDR1 is SGHVS and CDR2 is FQNEAQ. V shed 5 bases and J 9 bases; nucleotides not matched to a gene: 13. The CDR3 loop reads CASSLYLAVTAEQFF. CDR3 bases: TGTGCCAGCAGCCTCTACCTAGCGGTTACAGCTGAGCAGTTCTTC.

The chain links TRBV6-2 or TRBV6-3 to TRBJ2-5, with D possibly being TRBD1 (6 bases). The CDR3 has 14 amino acids. Trimming cost V 4 bases and J 2 bases, with 11 bases left between them. CDR1 MNHEY and CDR2 SVGEGT come from the germline V gene. The CDR3 nucleotides read TGTGCCAGCAGTTTTACAGGGTTGCAAGAGACCCAGTACTTC. This gives the protein CASSFTGLQETQYF.